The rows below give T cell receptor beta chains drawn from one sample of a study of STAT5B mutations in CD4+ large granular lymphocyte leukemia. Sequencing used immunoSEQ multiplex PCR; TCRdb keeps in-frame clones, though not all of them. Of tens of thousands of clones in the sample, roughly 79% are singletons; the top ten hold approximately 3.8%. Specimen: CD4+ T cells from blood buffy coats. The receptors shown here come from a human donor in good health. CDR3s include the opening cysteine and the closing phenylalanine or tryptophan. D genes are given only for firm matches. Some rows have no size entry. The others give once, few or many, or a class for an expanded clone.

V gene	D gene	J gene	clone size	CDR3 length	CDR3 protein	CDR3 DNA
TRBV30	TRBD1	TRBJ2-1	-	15	CAWERTGQGANEQFF	TGTGCCTGGGAGCGAACGGGACAGGGGGCCAATGAGCAGTTCTTC
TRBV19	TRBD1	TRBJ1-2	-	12	CASNRGGGSYTF	TGTGCCAGTAACAGGGGGGGCGGGAGCTACACCTTC
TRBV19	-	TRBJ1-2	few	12	CASGQPRYGYTF	TGTGCCAGTGGGCAGCCCCGCTATGGCTACACCTTC
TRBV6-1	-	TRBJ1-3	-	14	CASSEAGSGNTIYF	TGTGCCAGCAGTGAAGCAGGGTCTGGAAACACCATATATTTT
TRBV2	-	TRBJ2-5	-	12	CASTGHGETQYF	TGTGCCAGCACCGGACACGGGGAGACCCAGTACTTC
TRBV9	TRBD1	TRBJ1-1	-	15	CASSPSGGGRTEAFF	TGTGCCAGCAGCCCCAGCGGAGGGGGCCGAACTGAAGCTTTCTTT
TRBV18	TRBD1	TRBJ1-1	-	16	CASSPPGQGMNTEAFF	TGTGCCAGCTCACCACCGGGACAGGGAATGAACACTGAAGCTTTCTTT
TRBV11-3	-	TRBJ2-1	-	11	CASSLGNEQFF	TGTGCCAGCAGCTTAGGCAATGAGCAGTTCTTC
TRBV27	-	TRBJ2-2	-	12	CATSPPAGELFF	TGTGCCACCTCCCCCCCAGCCGGGGAGCTGTTTTTT
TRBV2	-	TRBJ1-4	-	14	CASSGEGTNEKLFF	TGTGCCAGCAGTGGCGAGGGGACTAATGAAAAACTGTTTTTT
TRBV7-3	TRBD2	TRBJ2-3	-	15	CASSLQLAGGDTQYF	TGTGCCAGCAGCTTACAACTAGCGGGGGGAGATACGCAGTATTTT
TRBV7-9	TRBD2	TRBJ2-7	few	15	CASSSVGGSSYEQYF	TGTGCCAGCAGCTCCGTGGGGGGGAGCTCCTACGAGCAGTACTTC
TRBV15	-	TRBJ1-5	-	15	CATSRDGQKHQPQHF	TGTGCCACCAGCAGAGATGGACAGAAGCATCAGCCCCAGCATTTT
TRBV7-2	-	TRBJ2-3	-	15	CASSLVYGSTDTQYF	TGTGCCAGCAGCTTAGTGTACGGGAGCACAGATACGCAGTATTTT
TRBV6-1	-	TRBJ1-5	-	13	CASSEGGNQPQHF	TGTGCCAGCAGTGAAGGGGGAAATCAGCCCCAGCATTTT
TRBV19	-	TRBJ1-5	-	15	CASSTHGGSNQPQHF	TGTGCCAGTAGTACCCACGGGGGTAGCAATCAGCCCCAGCATTTT
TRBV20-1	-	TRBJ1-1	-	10	CSAWRSEAFF	TGCAGTGCTTGGCGGAGTGAAGCTTTCTTT
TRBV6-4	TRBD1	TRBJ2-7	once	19	CASSCVGNRSGQVNYEQYF	TGTGCCAGCAGTTGTGTGGGGAACCGTTCGGGACAGGTCAACTACGAGCAGTACTTC
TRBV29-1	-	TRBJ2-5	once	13	CSVASGLGETQYF	TGCAGCGTTGCCAGCGGGCTTGGAGAGACCCAGTACTTC
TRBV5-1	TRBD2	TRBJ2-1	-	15	CASSLGAGGPSEQFF	TGCGCCAGCAGCTTGGGAGCGGGAGGGCCGAGTGAGCAGTTCTTC
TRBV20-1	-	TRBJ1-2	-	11	CSAPDTYGYTF	TGCAGTGCCCCCGACACCTATGGCTACACCTTC
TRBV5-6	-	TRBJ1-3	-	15	CASSFGTPSGNTIYF	TGTGCCAGCAGCTTTGGGACTCCCTCTGGAAACACCATATATTTT
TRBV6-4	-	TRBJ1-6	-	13	CASSVTGNSPLHF	TGTGCCAGCAGCGTTACAGGGAATTCACCCCTCCACTTT
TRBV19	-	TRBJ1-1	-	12	CATEGMNTEAFF	TGTGCCACCGAGGGTATGAACACTGAAGCTTTCTTT
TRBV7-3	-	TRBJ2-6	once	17	CASSFNTGHSGANVLTF	TGTGCCAGCAGCTTCAATACAGGCCACTCTGGGGCCAACGTCCTGACTTTC
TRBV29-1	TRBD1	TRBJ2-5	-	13	CSVGDRGEGTQYF	TGCAGCGTTGGGGACAGGGGCGAAGGGACCCAGTACTTC
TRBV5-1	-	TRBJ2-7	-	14	CASSPGDGPYEQYF	TGCGCCAGCAGCCCAGGGGACGGCCCCTACGAGCAGTACTTC
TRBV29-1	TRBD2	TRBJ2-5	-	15	CSVGALAGGTETQYF	TGCAGCGTTGGAGCACTAGCGGGGGGAACAGAGACCCAGTACTTC
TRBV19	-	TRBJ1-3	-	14	CASVGTSSGNTIYF	TGTGCCAGTGTTGGGACGAGCTCTGGAAACACCATATATTTT
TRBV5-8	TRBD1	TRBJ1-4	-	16	CASSLTTGTVNEKLFF	TGTGCCAGCAGCTTGACTACCGGGACAGTTAATGAAAAACTGTTTTTT
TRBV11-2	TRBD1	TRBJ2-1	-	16	CASSRGQGNSYNEQFF	TGTGCCAGCAGCCGCGGACAGGGAAACTCCTACAATGAGCAGTTCTTC
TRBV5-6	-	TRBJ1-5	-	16	CASSLRSRVANQPQHF	TGTGCCAGCAGCTTACGTTCCAGGGTGGCCAATCAGCCCCAGCATTTT
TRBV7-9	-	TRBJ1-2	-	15	CASSLLPGGGYGYTF	TGTGCCAGCAGCTTATTACCCGGGGGAGGTTATGGCTACACCTTC
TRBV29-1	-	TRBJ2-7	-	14	CSVGPGQETYEQYF	TGCAGCGTCGGACCGGGACAAGAAACCTACGAGCAGTACTTC
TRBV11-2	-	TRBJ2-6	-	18	CASSLIGTTFSGANVLTF	TGTGCCAGCAGCTTAATCGGGACGACGTTCTCTGGGGCCAACGTCCTGACTTTC
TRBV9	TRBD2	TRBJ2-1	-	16	CASSVDPGGPDNEQFF	TGTGCCAGCAGCGTAGACCCGGGGGGGCCAGACAATGAGCAGTTCTTC
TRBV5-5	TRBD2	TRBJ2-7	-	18	CASSLVLAGGSPDYEQYF	TGTGCCAGCAGCTTGGTCCTAGCGGGAGGTTCCCCCGACTACGAGCAGTACTTC
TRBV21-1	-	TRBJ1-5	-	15	CASSRGTVSNQPQHF	TGTGCCAGCAGCAGGGGGACAGTTAGCAATCAGCCCCAGCATTTT
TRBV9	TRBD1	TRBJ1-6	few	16	CASSVDSTGVNSPLHF	TGTGCCAGCAGCGTAGATTCGACAGGGGTGAATTCACCCCTCCACTTT
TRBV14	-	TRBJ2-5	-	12	CASSQDRKTQYF	TGTGCCAGCAGCCAAGATCGGAAGACCCAGTACTTC
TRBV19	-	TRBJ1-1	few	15	CASSILGPLGTEAFF	TGTGCCAGTAGTATACTAGGACCCCTAGGCACTGAAGCTTTCTTT
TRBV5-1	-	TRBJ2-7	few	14	CASSLTQGVSEQYF	TGCGCCAGCAGCTTGACACAGGGAGTAAGCGAGCAGTACTTC
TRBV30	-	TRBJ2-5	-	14	CAWSVQGIQETQYF	TGTGCCTGGAGTGTACAAGGGATCCAAGAGACCCAGTACTTC
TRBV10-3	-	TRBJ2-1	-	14	CAIGGLGPDNEQFF	TGTGCCATCGGGGGACTGGGACCGGATAATGAGCAGTTCTTC
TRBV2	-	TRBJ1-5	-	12	CASRQSNQPQHF	TGTGCCAGTAGACAGTCCAATCAGCCCCAGCATTTT
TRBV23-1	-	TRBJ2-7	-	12	CASSHTLYEQYF	TGCGCCAGCAGTCACACTCTCTACGAGCAGTACTTC
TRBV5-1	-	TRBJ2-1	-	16	CASSLSGQGSYNEQFF	TGCGCCAGCAGCTTGTCGGGCCAGGGCAGCTACAATGAGCAGTTCTTC
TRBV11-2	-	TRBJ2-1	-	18	CASSSLPVGGASYNEQFF	TGTGCCAGCAGCTCCCTGCCAGTGGGGGGCGCATCCTACAATGAGCAGTTCTTC
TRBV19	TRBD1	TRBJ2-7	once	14	CASSLGQGVYEQYF	TGTGCCAGTAGTTTGGGACAGGGGGTCTACGAGCAGTACTTC
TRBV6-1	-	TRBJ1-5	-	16	CASSERGVDSNQPQHF	TGTGCCAGCAGTGAACGGGGGGTAGATAGCAATCAGCCCCAGCATTTT
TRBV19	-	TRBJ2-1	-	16	CASSTQIGGLNNEQFF	TGTGCCAGTAGTACCCAAATAGGCGGGCTGAACAATGAGCAGTTCTTC
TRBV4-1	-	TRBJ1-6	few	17	CASSPQRESSYNSPLHF	TGCGCCAGCAGCCCACAACGGGAGAGCTCCTATAATTCACCCCTCCACTTT
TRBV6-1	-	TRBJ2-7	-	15	CASSASGTPPYEQYF	TGTGCCAGCAGTGCTTCCGGGACACCTCCCTACGAGCAGTACTTC